Below, one T cell receptor beta chain is given with its context. The data were produced by immunoSEQ multiplex PCR, yet TCRdb's version contains in-frame clones alone and is incomplete. The sample consists of some 300,000 clones, roughly 87% of them appearing once. This sample is part of a study of blood T cell repertoires in COVID-19. CDR3 length: 12 amino acids. V lost 9 bases and J 3 bases, leaving 10 bases between the germline ends. CDR1 KGHDR and CDR2 SFDVKD come from the germline V gene. This clonotype originated in a young woman who had recovered from COVID-19. The V call is TRBV24-1, the J call TRBJ1-1; perhaps TRBD1 as D (5 bases). Sequenced: PBMCs or T cells enriched from blood (not recorded which). The CDR3: CATLRAYTEAFF. In DNA form, the CDR3 reads TGTGCCACCCTCAGGGCCTACACTGAAGCTTTCTTT.